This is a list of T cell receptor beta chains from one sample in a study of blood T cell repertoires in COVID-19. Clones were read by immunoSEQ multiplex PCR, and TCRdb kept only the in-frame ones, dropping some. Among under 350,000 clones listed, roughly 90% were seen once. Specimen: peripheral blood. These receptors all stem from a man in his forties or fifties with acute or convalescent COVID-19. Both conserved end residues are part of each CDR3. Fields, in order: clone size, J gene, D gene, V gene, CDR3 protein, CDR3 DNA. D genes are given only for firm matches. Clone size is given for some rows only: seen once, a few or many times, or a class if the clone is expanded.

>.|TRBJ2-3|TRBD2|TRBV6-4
CASSVAGGTDTQYF
TGTGCCAGCAGTGTAGCGGGGGGAACAGATACGCAGTATTTT
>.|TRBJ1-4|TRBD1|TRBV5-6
CASSWGTGTANEKLFF
TGTGCCAGCAGCTGGGGGACCGGGACAGCCAATGAAAAACTGTTTTTT
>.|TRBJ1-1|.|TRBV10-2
CASSLDRNTEAFF
TGCGCCAGCAGCCTGGACAGGAACACTGAAGCTTTCTTT
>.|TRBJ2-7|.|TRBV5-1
CASSLAVGPSYEQYF
TGCGCCAGCAGCTTGGCAGTGGGCCCGTCCTACGAGCAGTACTTC
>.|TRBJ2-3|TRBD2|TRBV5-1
CASSLGTSGDTQYF
TGCGCCAGCAGCCTTGGGACTAGCGGGGATACGCAGTATTTT
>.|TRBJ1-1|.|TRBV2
CASRLDKYTEAFF
TGTGCCAGCAGGCTTGACAAGTACACTGAAGCTTTCTTT
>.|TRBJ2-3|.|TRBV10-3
CAISGGIGGTDTQYF
TGTGCCATCAGTGGAGGTATAGGGGGCACAGATACGCAGTATTTT
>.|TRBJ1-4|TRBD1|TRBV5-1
CASSLRSLGQLNEKLFF
TGCGCCAGCAGCTTGAGATCCCTGGGACAGCTTAATGAAAAACTGTTTTTT
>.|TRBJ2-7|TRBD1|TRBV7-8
CASILGDRESYEQYF
TGTGCCAGCATCCTAGGGGACAGGGAGTCCTACGAGCAGTACTTC
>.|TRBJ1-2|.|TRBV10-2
CASSPTDTYGYTF
TGCGCCAGCAGCCCGACAGACACCTATGGCTACACCTTC
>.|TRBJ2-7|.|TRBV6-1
CASSEESGRGREYF
TGTGCCAGCAGTGAAGAGAGCGGGCGAGGGCGGGAGTACTTC
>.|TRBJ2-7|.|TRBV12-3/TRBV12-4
CASTLVPQQYF
TGTGCCAGCACCCTAGTTCCTCAGCAGTACTTC
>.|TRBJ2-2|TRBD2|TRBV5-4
CASSLVLLAGGLVTGELFF
TGTGCCAGCAGCTTGGTTCTCCTAGCGGGGGGGCTAGTCACCGGGGAGCTGTTTTTT
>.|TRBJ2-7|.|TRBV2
CASSEKSPANEQYF
TGTGCCAGCAGTGAAAAGTCTCCAGCGAACGAGCAGTACTTC
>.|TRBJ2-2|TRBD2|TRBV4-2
CASSHLRASGYGELFF
TGTGCCAGCAGCCACCTACGGGCTAGCGGTTACGGGGAGCTGTTTTTT
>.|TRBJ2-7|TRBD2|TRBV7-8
CASRTSASYEQYF
TGTGCCAGCAGGACTAGCGCTTCCTACGAGCAGTACTTC
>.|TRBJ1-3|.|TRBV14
CASSQYQNSGNTIYF
TGTGCCAGCAGCCAATATCAGAACTCTGGAAACACCATATATTTT
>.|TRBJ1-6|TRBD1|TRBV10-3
CAISNTGGPSPLHF
TGTGCCATCAGTAATACAGGGGGTCCGTCACCCCTCCACTTT
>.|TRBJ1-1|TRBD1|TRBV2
CASKGTGGTEAFF
TGTGCCAGCAAAGGGACAGGGGGCACTGAAGCTTTCTTT
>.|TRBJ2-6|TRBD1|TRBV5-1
CASSLATGGPSGANVLTF
TGCGCCAGCAGCTTGGCAACAGGGGGACCCTCTGGGGCCAACGTCCTGACTTTC
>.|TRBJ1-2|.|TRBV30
CAWSLTVNYGYTF
TGTGCCTGGTCCTTGACAGTTAACTATGGCTACACCTTC
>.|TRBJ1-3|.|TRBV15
CATRVGTRNTIYF
TGTGCCACCAGAGTCGGGACAAGAAACACCATATATTTT
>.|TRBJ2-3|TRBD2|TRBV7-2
CASSLGSGGGAFDTQYF
TGTGCCAGCAGCTTAGGATCTGGCGGGGGGGCGTTCGATACGCAGTATTTT
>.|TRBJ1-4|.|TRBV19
CASSTTGLDEKLFF
TGTGCCAGTAGTACGACAGGTTTGGACGAAAAACTGTTTTTT
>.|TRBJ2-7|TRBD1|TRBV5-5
CASTFWTGRYEQYF
TGTGCCAGCACCTTCTGGACAGGGCGGTACGAGCAGTACTTC
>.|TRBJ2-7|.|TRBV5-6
CASSFVLQGYEQYF
TGTGCCAGCAGCTTCGTCCTGCAGGGCTACGAGCAGTACTTC
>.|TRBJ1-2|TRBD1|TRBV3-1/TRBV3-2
CASSQDGTGDYGYTF
TGTGCCAGCAGCCAAGACGGGACAGGGGACTATGGCTACACCTTC
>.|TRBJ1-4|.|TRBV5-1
CASSRLPATNEKLFF
TGCGCCAGCAGCCGACTGCCCGCAACTAATGAAAAACTGTTTTTT
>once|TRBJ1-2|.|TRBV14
CASSQVGGYGYTF
TGTGCCAGCAGCCAAGTAGGGGGCTATGGCTACACCTTC
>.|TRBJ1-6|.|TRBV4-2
CASSQDGGTGFTLHF
TGTGCCAGCAGCCAAGATGGGGGCACAGGGTTCACCCTCCACTTT
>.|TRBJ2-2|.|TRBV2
CASSGVTNTGELFF
TGTGCCAGCAGTGGAGTTACGAACACCGGGGAGCTGTTTTTT
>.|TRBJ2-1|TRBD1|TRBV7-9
CASSPGDRGRNEQFF
TGTGCCAGCAGCCCGGGGGACAGGGGGCGAAATGAGCAGTTCTTC
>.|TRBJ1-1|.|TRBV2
CASTAEGNTEAFF
TGTGCCAGCACGGCGGAAGGGAACACTGAAGCTTTCTTT
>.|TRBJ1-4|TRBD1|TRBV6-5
CASSWDRGNEKLFF
TGTGCCAGCAGCTGGGACAGAGGGAATGAAAAACTGTTTTTT
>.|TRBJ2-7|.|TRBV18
CASSPPFLLYEQYF
TGTGCCAGCTCACCACCTTTCCTCTTGTACGAGCAGTACTTC
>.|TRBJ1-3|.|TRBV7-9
CASSLAQGNTIYF
TGTGCCAGCAGCTTAGCGCAGGGAAACACCATATATTTT
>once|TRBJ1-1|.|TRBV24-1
CATGGWRTPRKENTEAFF
TGTGCCACCGGCGGCTGGCGAACGCCCCGGAAGGAGAACACTGAAGCTTTCTTT
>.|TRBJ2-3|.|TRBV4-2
CASRPSGGDTDTQYF
TGTGCCAGCAGACCGAGCGGAGGCGACACAGATACGCAGTATTTT
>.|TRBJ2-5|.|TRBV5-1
CASSLRGHGGETQYF
TGCGCCAGCAGCTTGAGGGGACATGGTGGGGAGACCCAGTACTTC
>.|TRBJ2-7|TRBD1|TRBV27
CASSSTGTGDFWQYF
TGTGCCAGCAGCTCTACTGGGACAGGCGACTTTTGGCAGTACTTC
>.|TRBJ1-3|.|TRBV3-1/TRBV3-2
CASSQDRGGPVSGNTIYF
TGTGCCAGCAGCCAAGATCGGGGGGGGCCGGTCTCTGGAAACACCATATATTTT
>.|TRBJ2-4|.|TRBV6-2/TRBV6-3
CASSYNRALIAKNIQYF
TGTGCCAGCAGTTACAACAGGGCCTTAATAGCCAAAAACATTCAGTACTTC
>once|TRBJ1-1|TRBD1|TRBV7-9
CASSRTGGVTNTEAFF
TGTGCCAGCAGCCGGACAGGGGGCGTCACGAACACTGAAGCTTTCTTT
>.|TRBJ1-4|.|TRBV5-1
CASSYQSTNEKLFF
TGCGCCAGCAGCTATCAGTCAACTAATGAAAAACTGTTTTTT
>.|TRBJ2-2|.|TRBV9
CASSPRQFTGELFF
TGTGCCAGCAGCCCTCGACAGTTCACCGGGGAGCTGTTTTTT
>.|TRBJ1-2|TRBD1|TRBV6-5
CASSLETGAGRGYTF
TGTGCCAGCAGTTTGGAAACAGGGGCGGGTCGTGGCTACACCTTC
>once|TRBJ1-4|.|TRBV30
CAWNAATNREKLFF
TGTGCCTGGAACGCCGCGACAAATCGGGAAAAACTGTTTTTT
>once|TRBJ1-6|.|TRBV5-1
CASSLTWLSPLHF
TGCGCCAGCAGCTTGACGTGGCTTTCACCCCTCCACTTT